These 5 T cell receptor beta chains came from one sample sequenced in a study of early T cells in non-severe SARS-CoV-2 infection. TCRdb reanalysed the 5' RACE reads using MiXCR and keeps one entry per CDR3 protein. The sample includes tens of thousands of distinct CDR3 sequences, about a tenth of them seen just once. The sequencing sample was made of whole blood. These receptor sequences come from an adult who was a healthcare worker with PCR-confirmed SARS-CoV-2 infection or an uninfected control (not recorded which).

This clonotype was detected many times. DNA for the CDR3: TGTGCCAGCAGCTTAGTGGGGGTGACTAATGAAAAACTGTTTTTT. This encodes CASSLVGVTNEKLFF. The chain employs TRBV7-2 and TRBJ1-4; D possibly corresponds to TRBD1 (5 bases). Trimming removed 1 base at V and 2 bases at J, with 8 bases between. This CDR3 region has 15 residues. Germline CDR1 SGHTA, CDR2 FQGNSA. Full variable domain (missing parts from reference TRBV7-2 and TRBJ1-4): GAGVSQSPSNKVTEKGKDVELRCDPISGHTALYWYRQSLGQGLEFLIYFQGNSAPDKSGLPSDRFSAERTGGSVSTLTIQRTQQEDSAVYLCASSLVGVTNEKLFFGSGTQLSVL.

This clonotype was seen many times. The chain carries TRBV6-4 and TRBJ1-4; TRBD1 might be the D (6 bases). V lost 2 bases and J lost 0, with 16 bases in between. The germline CDR1 and CDR2 sequences are MRHNA and SNTAGT. This CDR3 has 18 residues. This CDR3 reads CASSDQQGPTATNEKLFF. DNA of the CDR3: TGTGCCAGCAGTGACCAACAGGGCCCTACTGCAACTAATGAAAAACTGTTTTTT.

This clonotype occurred many times. This chain connects TRBV2 to TRBJ2-3; 9 nucleotides agree with TRBD1. The CDR3 contains 15 residues. CDR1 and CDR2 from the germline V gene are SNHLY and FYNNEI. V shed 2 bases, J shed 0 bases, and the junction held 0 bases outside the gene matches. DNA of the CDR3: TGTGCCAGCAGTGAAACAGGGGGCAGCACAGATACGCAGTATTTT. It is translated as CASSETGGSTDTQYF.

The chain joins TRBV7-3 to TRBJ2-2; a possible D gene is TRBD2 (5 bases). The germline CDR1 and CDR2 sequences are SGHTA and FQGTGA. This CDR3 spans 13 amino acids. V was shortened by 5 bases and J by 3 bases, with 7 bases between the two germline ends. CDR3 amino acids: CASSSGDTGELFF. The CDR3 bases are TGTGCCAGCAGCAGCGGTGACACCGGGGAGCTGTTTTTT.

This clonotype was observed a few times. The rearrangement joins TRBV7-2 to TRBJ1-2; D is undetermined. V lost 5 bases and J 7 bases, leaving 5 bases between the germline ends. Germline V CDR1 and CDR2: SGHTA, FQGNSA. The CDR3 runs 10 residues. The CDR3 protein is CASSDVGYTF. DNA of the CDR3: TGTGCCAGCAGCGACGTTGGCTACACCTTC.